Listed below are T cell receptor beta chains from one sample, sequenced in a study of post-analysis software for immune sequencing data. TCRdb independently ran MiXCR on the PCR reads; one entry per CDR3 protein. The sample lists hundreds of thousands of distinct CDR3 sequences, 30% occurring once. Sequencing input: blood. The receptors were gathered from a girl under 18 with multiple sclerosis. Both conserved end residues are part of each CDR3. D genes are given only for firm matches. For some rows the clone size is stated as once, few or many, or as a class when expanded; others skip it.

cdr3_nt cdr3_aa clone_size cdr3_length v_call d_call j_call
TGTGCCAGCTCGCCCGACAGGGGGCGAAATAATGAGCAGTTCTTC CASSPDRGRNNEQFF NA 15 TRBV18 TRBD1 TRBJ2-1
TGTGCCAGCAGTTCGCGGACAGCAACTAATGAAAAACTGTTTTTT CASSSRTATNEKLFF few 15 TRBV25-1 NA TRBJ1-4
TGTGCCAGCAGTTACACCGGGGTCCAAGAAAAACTGTTTTTT CASSYTGVQEKLFF NA 14 TRBV6-6 NA TRBJ1-4
TGCGCCAGCAGCTTGGGTCTAGCGGGAGGTATAATCTACAATGAGCAGTTCTTC CASSLGLAGGIIYNEQFF few 18 TRBV5-1 TRBD2 TRBJ2-1
TGCGCCAGCAGCTTAAGCGGGAGGGGATACAATGAGCAGTTCTTC CASSLSGRGYNEQFF NA 15 TRBV4-3 TRBD2 TRBJ2-1
TGTGCCAGCAGTTTAGGGACAGGGATCGGGGAGCTGTTTTTT CASSLGTGIGELFF NA 14 TRBV7-2 TRBD1 TRBJ2-2
TGTGCCAGCAGTCAAGTGCTCGACTATGGCTACACCTTC CASSQVLDYGYTF few 13 TRBV12-3/TRBV12-4 NA TRBJ1-2
TGTGCCAGCAGCTCATCACTAGCGGGAGACGGGGGTGAGACCCAGTACTTC CASSSSLAGDGGETQYF NA 17 TRBV7-9 TRBD2 TRBJ2-5
TGCAGTGCCTTCCGACAGGGGGCAGGAACTGAAGCTTTCTTT CSAFRQGAGTEAFF few 14 TRBV20-1 TRBD1 TRBJ1-1
TGTGCCAGCATTGGGACTTACAATGAGCAGTTCTTC CASIGTYNEQFF NA 12 TRBV28 NA TRBJ2-1
TGTGCCAGCAGCCATAGAACGGGTTACACCGGGGAGCTGTTTTTT CASSHRTGYTGELFF NA 15 TRBV3-1 NA TRBJ2-2
TGTGCCAGCAGTGGAACCTCGACAGGGGTCGGCGGCTACACCTTC CASSGTSTGVGGYTF NA 15 TRBV6-1 TRBD1 TRBJ1-2
TGTGCCAGCAGCTTCGGGTGGGGAGATACGCAGTATTTT CASSFGWGDTQYF NA 13 TRBV7-6 NA TRBJ2-3
TGTGCCAGCAGATCGGGACGGAGCTATGGCTACACCTTC CASRSGRSYGYTF once 13 TRBV28 NA TRBJ1-2
TGCAGCGCAATTGCAGCAGGGCTCGACGAGCAGTACTTC CSAIAAGLDEQYF few 13 TRBV29-1 NA TRBJ2-7
TGTGCCAGCAGCTCAAGTCCCGGGACGATTGGCTACACCTTC CASSSSPGTIGYTF few 14 TRBV5-5 NA TRBJ1-2
TGTGCCAGCAGTTTGCCAGGGGAACTAGCGGGAGTAAAAGAGACCCAGTACTTC CASSLPGELAGVKETQYF NA 18 TRBV27 TRBD2 TRBJ2-5
NA CASSFGQGAATF once 12 TRBV5-6 NA TRBJ1-2
TGTGCCATCAGTGACGGCAGGGGCCGTCCCGAGCAGTACTTC CAISDGRGRPEQYF NA 14 TRBV10-3 NA TRBJ2-7
TGTGCCAGCAGCTCCCCGGACGCCGGGCGGTCCTATAATTCACCCCTCCACTTT CASSSPDAGRSYNSPLHF few 18 TRBV7-9 NA TRBJ1-6
TGCAGTGCTAGGGACCTAGCGGGCGGAACCACAGATACGCAGTATTTT CSARDLAGGTTDTQYF NA 16 TRBV20-1 TRBD2 TRBJ2-3
TGCAGCGTTCTTAGCGCGTACAATGAGCAGTTCTTC CSVLSAYNEQFF few 12 TRBV29-1 NA TRBJ2-1
TGTGCCAGCAATACCGGGACAGATAGCAATCAGCCCCAGCATTTT CASNTGTDSNQPQHF NA 15 TRBV6-1 TRBD1 TRBJ1-5
TGTGCCAGCAGTTTAGCCCCAGGGGGGAACACTGAAGCTTTCTTT CASSLAPGGNTEAFF NA 15 TRBV27 TRBD1 TRBJ1-1
TGCAGTGCGGAGACTAGCGGAATATACAATGAGCAGTTCTTC CSAETSGIYNEQFF NA 14 TRBV20-1 TRBD2 TRBJ2-1
TGTGCCAGCAGTGGGACAGCTTATAGGAATGAGCAGTTCTTC CASSGTAYRNEQFF NA 14 TRBV2 NA TRBJ2-1
TGTGCCAGCAGCTTAGTAGGGGGACAGCGGGGAGTAGATACGCAGTATTTT CASSLVGGQRGVDTQYF NA 17 TRBV7-2 NA TRBJ2-3
TGTGCCAGCAGCTTTTCTTATGGCTACACCTTC CASSFSYGYTF NA 11 TRBV7-9 NA TRBJ1-2
TGTGCCAGCAGTCCTCGGGCAAATTCAGGGCTTGGCTACACCTTC CASSPRANSGLGYTF NA 15 TRBV6-6 NA TRBJ1-2
TGTGCCAGCAGCTTAGTATCGGGCATACCCTCCTACAATGAGCAGTTCTTC CASSLVSGIPSYNEQFF NA 17 TRBV7-9 NA TRBJ2-1
TGCAGTGCTTGGACTAGCGGGAGACCAGCTGAGCAGTTCTTC CSAWTSGRPAEQFF many 14 TRBV20-1 TRBD2 TRBJ2-1
TGTGCCACCAACCGTCCCCAGGGGGAAGCTTTCTTT CATNRPQGEAFF NA 12 TRBV15 NA TRBJ1-1
TGTGCCGGCAGTGAAAATCCGCGGGGGGATAACGAGCAGTACTTC CAGSENPRGDNEQYF NA 15 TRBV6-1 TRBD2 TRBJ2-7
TGTGCCAGCAGCTTAAGTACCTTTTCGGATCTGTTCTTC CASSLSTFSDLFF many 13 TRBV7-2 NA TRBJ2-1
TGCAGTGCTCCCATACCGGGGAGCGCCTACAATGAGCAGTTCTTC CSAPIPGSAYNEQFF many 15 TRBV20-1 NA TRBJ2-1
TGTGCCAGCAGCTTAGCCCAGGGACTAGCGGGAGGGCGTGAGCAGTACTTC CASSLAQGLAGGREQYF few 17 TRBV7-9 TRBD2 TRBJ2-5
TGTGCCAGCAGCCAAGACGCCGGAGAGACCCAGTACTTC CASSQDAGETQYF few 13 TRBV4-2 NA TRBJ2-5
TGTGCCAGCAGTTTCACTAGCGGCTACGAGCAGTACTTC CASSFTSGYEQYF few 13 TRBV27 TRBD2 TRBJ2-7
TGTGCCAGCAGCCGGACCGGACAGGGATCGTGGGAGACCCAGTACTTC CASSRTGQGSWETQYF few 16 TRBV7-2 TRBD1 TRBJ2-5
TGCGCCAGCAGCTTGATTAATTCGGGGAATGAGCAGTTCTTC CASSLINSGNEQFF few 14 TRBV5-1 NA TRBJ2-1
TGTGCCAGCAGTCAACCCCCAGGGGATGAGACCCAGTACTTC CASSQPPGDETQYF NA 14 TRBV12-3/TRBV12-4 NA TRBJ2-5